Here is one T cell receptor beta chain with its context. The entry originates in a study of patients and donors after allogeneic stem cell transplantation. The CDR3 has 13 amino acids. The germline V gene encodes CDR1 SQVTM and CDR2 ANQGSEA. Trimming removed 4 bases from V and 1 base from J; junction bases left unmatched: 1. MiXCR was run by TCRdb on the RT-PCR reads, yielding one entry per CDR3 protein. The repertoire holds about a million distinct CDR3 sequences, with more than 15% as singletons. The source of this sequence is a human donor who was either an allogeneic HSCT recipient or a stem cell or donor lymphocyte infusion donor (not recorded which). It is not recorded whose cells these are; they may come from a transplant donor. Sequences were obtained from blood, either unsorted or a sorted T cell fraction (not recorded which). This chain uses TRBV29-1 with TRBJ1-1, with 9 bases identical to TRBD1. This chain's CDR3 is CSVGDRENTEAFF. In DNA form, the CDR3 reads TGCAGCGTTGGGGACAGGGAGAACACTGAAGCTTTCTTT.